The 10 T cell receptor beta chains below come from one sample, sequenced in a study of shared clonotypes between healthy human individuals. Repertoires were generated with immunoSEQ multiplex PCR, while TCRdb's copy carries only in-frame clones and drops some. The sample contains more than 2 million clones, about 95% of which appear only once. Terminally differentiated effector memory CD45RA+ cells were left out of the naive CD8 fraction, which was CD45RO-negative and positively selected for CCR7. Specimen: naive CD8+ T cells sorted from blood. The origin of the receptors is a man aged 18 to 35 in good health.

V gene TRBV4-2 combines with J gene TRBJ2-7, with 9 bases matching TRBD2. The CDR3 length is 15 residues. J was trimmed by 2 bases and V by 2 bases; bases with no gene match: 4. Germline-derived CDR1 and CDR2 are LGHNA and YNFKEQ. The CDR3 sequence: CASSQRLAGPYEQYF. The CDR3 coding sequence is TGTGCCAGCAGCCAACGGCTAGCGGGACCCTACGAGCAGTACTTC.

This chain connects TRBV2 to TRBJ1-2; a weak D match, TRBD1 (5 bases). V shed 7 bases and J shed 3 bases, with 18 bases lying between them. Looked up from germline, CDR1 is SNHLY and CDR2 is FYNNEI. This CDR3 region has 15 residues. The CDR3 reads CASIPEAGYHYGYTF. The DNA of the CDR3 is TGTGCCAGCATCCCGGAGGCAGGGTACCACTATGGCTACACCTTC.

CDR3 nucleotide sequence: TGTGCCAGCAGCTTGGGGCCAGCTAGCACAGATACGCAGTATTTT. Residues: CASSLGPASTDTQYF. The chain couples TRBV5-4 to TRBJ2-3, with D hard to call. The CDR3 has 15 amino acids. Germline loops: CDR1 SGHNT, CDR2 YYREEE (reference sequence). Trimming took off 0 bases at V and 0 bases at J, with 8 bases between the two ends.

On this clone: Other nucleotide sequences in the sample specify the same CDR3. The chain couples TRBV2 to TRBJ1-5, with TRBD1 as a possible D gene (5 bases). The CDR3 length is 15 residues. In germline, CDR1 is SNHLY, CDR2 FYNNEI. Trimming took off 6 bases at V and 0 bases at J, with 12 bases between the two ends. The DNA for the CDR3 is TGTGCCAGCAGCACTGGGACGGTTAGCAATCAGCCCCAGCATTTT. The encoded protein is CASSTGTVSNQPQHF.

About this clone: Other DNA sequences in this sample translate to the same CDR3. V gene TRBV27 combines with J gene TRBJ1-6; no clear D. Germline CDR1 reads MNHEY; CDR2 reads SMNVEV (reference sequence). The CDR3 runs to 15 residues. V was trimmed by 4 bases and J by 4 bases, leaving 11 bases between them. The CDR3 region is CASSSPGPYNSPLHF. For the CDR3, the DNA is TGTGCCAGCAGTTCTCCAGGACCTTATAATTCACCCCTCCACTTT.

In the case of this clone: The same CDR3 arises from other DNA sequences in this sample as well. The chain uses TRBV15 and TRBJ1-2, with D uncertain. This CDR3 spans 11 amino acids. V was pared by 1 base and J by 7 bases, with 4 bases between. In germline, CDR1 is LNHNV, CDR2 YYDKDF (reference sequence). Here the CDR3 DNA reads TGTGCCACCAGCAGAGGGGGTGGCTACACCTTC. Protein sequence: CATSRGGGYTF.

This clone was picked up one time. The rearrangement joins TRBV5-6 to TRBJ2-5, with 8 bases identical to TRBD1. J was trimmed by 5 bases and V by 4 bases; bases with no gene match: 4. Germline-derived CDR1 and CDR2 are SGHDT and YYEEEE. The CDR3 extends over 13 amino acids. Here the CDR3 reads CASSHWTGETQYF. CDR3 bases: TGTGCCAGCAGCCATTGGACAGGGGAGACCCAGTACTTC.

The V call is TRBV4-1, the J call TRBJ2-7; maybe TRBD2 (6 bases). Trimming removed 1 base at V and 7 bases at J, with 11 bases between. Germline V gene data show CDR1 as MGHRA and CDR2 as YSYEKL. This CDR3 spans 13 amino acids. The CDR3 reads CASSQVGGREQYF. CDR3 bases: TGCGCCAGCAGCCAAGTAGGAGGGCGGGAGCAGTACTTC.

The gene calls are TRBV2 and TRBJ2-7, with D tentatively TRBD2 (5 bases). Trimming pared 8 bases from V and 0 bases from J, leaving 11 bases between. Germline values: CDR1 SNHLY, CDR2 FYNNEI. The CDR3 covers 13 residues. CDR3 sequence: CASLPGSSYEQYF. The CDR3 nucleotides are TGTGCCAGCTTACCGGGATCCTCCTACGAGCAGTACTTC.

The V and J genes are TRBV4-3 and TRBJ2-6; possibly TRBD2 for D (5 bases). The V end was cut by 0 bases, the J end by 0 bases, with 9 bases between. CDR1 LGHNA and CDR2 YSLEER come from the germline V gene. The CDR3 consists of 17 residues. The CDR3 region is CASSQDPGFSGANVLTF. In DNA form, the CDR3 reads TGCGCCAGCAGCCAAGATCCGGGGTTCTCTGGGGCCAACGTCCTGACTTTC.